Listed below are T cell receptor beta chains from one sample, sequenced in a study of graft-versus-host responses after intestinal transplantation. The assay was immunoSEQ multiplex PCR, and TCRdb's table has in-frame clones only and misses some. This sample yields some 3,900 clones, of which roughly 41% are seen a single time; 5.5% to 7% belongs to the top ten. Sequencing used alloreactive CD8+ T cells from a mixed lymphocyte reaction culture, obtained before transplantation. The receptor source for this set is a human patient who was an organ donor for intestinal transplantation. CDR3s include the opening cysteine and the closing phenylalanine or tryptophan. Each record gives: CDR3 protein, CDR3 DNA, D gene, V gene, J gene, clone size. A D gene is named only where the DNA matches it firmly. A clone size is listed for some rows: how often the clone was seen (once, few, many), or a class if it is expanded.

CDR3: CASTRGNDGLPYEQYF; DNA: TGTGCCAGCACCCGGGGAAACGACGGCCTACCCTACGAGCAGTACTTC; D: .; V: TRBV2; J: TRBJ2-7; size: .
CDR3: CASLTGPAKNIQYF; DNA: TGTGCCAGTCTCACAGGCCCAGCCAAAAACATTCAGTACTTC; D: .; V: TRBV18; J: TRBJ2-4; size: .
CDR3: CASSDSKLGLAGYTGSYNEQFF; DNA: TGTGCCAGCAGTGACTCTAAACTCGGACTAGCGGGATACACCGGCTCCTACAATGAGCAGTTCTTC; D: TRBD2; V: TRBV6-4; J: TRBJ2-1; size: .
CDR3: CASSLEGGFSSYEQYF; DNA: TGTGCCAGCAGCTTGGAAGGCGGCTTCAGCTCCTACGAGCAGTACTTC; D: .; V: TRBV7-9; J: TRBJ2-7; size: .
CDR3: CASSWTSGGSDTDTQYF; DNA: TGTGCCAGCAGCTGGACTAGCGGGGGGTCGGACACAGATACGCAGTATTTT; D: TRBD2; V: TRBV7-6; J: TRBJ2-3; size: .
CDR3: CASSDNYNEQFF; DNA: TGTGCCAGTAGTGACAATTACAATGAGCAGTTCTTC; D: .; V: TRBV19; J: TRBJ2-1; size: .
CDR3: CASREGNTEAFF; DNA: TGTGCCAGTAGGGAGGGGAACACTGAAGCTTTCTTT; D: .; V: TRBV19; J: TRBJ1-1; size: few
CDR3: CASSLQRGRRGYEQYF; DNA: TGTGCCAGCAGCTTACAGAGGGGGAGACGGGGCTACGAGCAGTACTTC; D: .; V: TRBV7-2; J: TRBJ2-7; size: .
CDR3: CASSELLRGEDYTF; DNA: TGTGCCAGCAGTGAATTGCTCCGGGGGGAGGACTACACCTTC; D: .; V: TRBV2; J: TRBJ1-2; size: medium-sized
CDR3: CASSDRGLTGNTIYF; DNA: TGTGCCAGCAGTGACAGGGGGCTAACGGGAAACACCATATATTTT; D: TRBD1; V: TRBV28; J: TRBJ1-3; size: .
CDR3: CASSLWMGPYEQYF; DNA: TGTGCCAGCAGCTTATGGATGGGGCCCTACGAGCAGTACTTC; D: .; V: TRBV7-8; J: TRBJ2-7; size: .
CDR3: CASSFLAGATTYEQYF; DNA: TGTGCCAGCAGTTTCTTAGCGGGAGCAACAACCTACGAGCAGTACTTC; D: TRBD2; V: TRBV27; J: TRBJ2-7; size: medium-sized
CDR3: CASSLQPTNEKLFF; DNA: TGTGCCAGCAGTCTACAGCCAACTAATGAAAAACTGTTTTTT; D: .; V: TRBV28; J: TRBJ1-4; size: few
CDR3: CTSPGTRRDTQYF; DNA: TGCACCAGCCCCGGGACAAGGCGAGATACGCAGTATTTT; D: .; V: TRBV1; J: TRBJ2-3; size: few
CDR3: CSVGTGTYEQYF; DNA: TGCAGCGTTGGGACAGGAACCTACGAGCAGTACTTC; D: TRBD1; V: TRBV29-1; J: TRBJ2-7; size: .
CDR3: CAASHGTSYEQYF; DNA: TGTGCCGCGTCCCACGGGACTTCCTACGAGCAGTACTTC; D: .; V: TRBV19; J: TRBJ2-7; size: .
CDR3: CASSVLQGAPPYTDTQYF; DNA: TGTGCCAGCAGTGTGTTACAGGGGGCGCCTCCTTACACAGATACGCAGTATTTT; D: TRBD1; V: TRBV27; J: TRBJ2-3; size: .
CDR3: CASSQGDTEAFF; DNA: TGTGCCAGCAGTCAGGGGGACACTGAAGCTTTCTTT; D: TRBD1; V: TRBV6-7; J: TRBJ1-1; size: medium-sized
CDR3: CASRNPLRTGPYEQYF; DNA: TGTGCCAGCAGGAACCCTCTACGGACAGGGCCCTACGAGCAGTACTTC; D: TRBD1; V: TRBV7-2; J: TRBJ2-7; size: .
CDR3: CASSQDPATTPDEQYF; DNA: TGCGCCAGCAGCCAAGATCCAGCGACTACTCCAGACGAGCAGTACTTC; D: .; V: TRBV4-3; J: TRBJ2-7; size: .
CDR3: CASSLAGNNEQFF; DNA: TGTGCCAGCAGCCTAGCGGGAAACAATGAGCAGTTCTTC; D: TRBD2; V: TRBV5-8; J: TRBJ2-1; size: .
CDR3: CASSRTHRVSGYTF; DNA: TGTGCCAGCAGCCGGACCCACAGGGTAAGCGGCTACACCTTC; D: .; V: TRBV7-3; J: TRBJ1-2; size: few
CDR3: CASSQGGSLAGEEQYF; DNA: TGTGCCAGCAGCCAGGGGGGGAGCCTAGCGGGAGAGGAGCAGTACTTC; D: TRBD2; V: TRBV4-2; J: TRBJ2-7; size: .
CDR3: CASSVGAGGGYEQYF; DNA: TGTGCCAGCAGCGTAGGGGCGGGAGGGGGTTACGAGCAGTACTTC; D: TRBD2; V: TRBV9; J: TRBJ2-7; size: .
CDR3: CASSPLRGNYEQYF; DNA: TGTGCCAGCAGCCCTCTCCGGGGGAATTACGAGCAGTACTTC; D: .; V: TRBV11-2; J: TRBJ2-7; size: .
CDR3: CASSTGTNINEQFF; DNA: TGTGCCAGCTCCACCGGGACTAATATCAATGAGCAGTTCTTC; D: TRBD2; V: TRBV5-4; J: TRBJ2-1; size: medium-sized
CDR3: CASSLGQGGYEQYF; DNA: TGTGCCAGCAGCCTCGGACAGGGGGGGTACGAGCAGTACTTC; D: TRBD1; V: TRBV6-5; J: TRBJ2-7; size: .
CDR3: CASGQGNYEQYF; DNA: TGTGCCAGCGGACAGGGGAACTACGAGCAGTACTTC; D: TRBD1; V: TRBV9; J: TRBJ2-7; size: medium-sized
CDR3: CASSQDGAGALYYYNEQFF; DNA: TGTGCCAGCAGCCAAGATGGAGCAGGGGCTCTTTACTACTACAATGAGCAGTTCTTC; D: .; V: TRBV14; J: TRBJ2-1; size: .
CDR3: CASRLGQGTGELFF; DNA: TGTGCCAGCAGATTGGGACAGGGGACCGGGGAGCTGTTTTTT; D: TRBD1; V: TRBV6-4; J: TRBJ2-2; size: .
CDR3: CASSLLKGTGDYEQYF; DNA: TGTGCCAGCAGTTTATTGAAGGGGACAGGGGACTACGAGCAGTACTTC; D: TRBD1; V: TRBV27; J: TRBJ2-7; size: .
CDR3: CASSQTRDSNYEQYF; DNA: TGCGCCAGCAGCCAAACCCGGGACAGCAACTACGAGCAGTACTTC; D: TRBD1; V: TRBV4-1; J: TRBJ2-7; size: .
CDR3: CAWSTGYTF; DNA: TGTGCCTGGTCTACGGGCTACACCTTC; D: .; V: TRBV30; J: TRBJ1-2; size: few
CDR3: CASSQGTSSTDTQYF; DNA: TGCGCCAGCAGCCAAGGGACTAGCAGCACAGATACGCAGTATTTT; D: TRBD2; V: TRBV4-3; J: TRBJ2-3; size: medium-sized
CDR3: CSVGAGSYEQYF; DNA: TGCAGCGTTGGAGCGGGGTCCTACGAGCAGTACTTC; D: TRBD2; V: TRBV29-1; J: TRBJ2-7; size: .
CDR3: CSARTVAGELFF; DNA: TGCAGCGCCAGGACAGTTGCCGGGGAGCTGTTTTTT; D: .; V: TRBV29-1; J: TRBJ2-2; size: large
CDR3: CASSRPLESYEQFF; DNA: TGTGCCAGCAGCCGACCCCTAGAGAGCTATGAGCAGTTCTTC; D: .; V: TRBV4-2; J: TRBJ2-1; size: .
CDR3: CASSAGLAGVFGTQYF; DNA: TGTGCCAGCAGCGCCGGACTAGCGGGAGTTTTCGGTACGCAGTATTTT; D: TRBD2; V: TRBV5-8; J: TRBJ2-3; size: .
CDR3: CASSEVTGVEQYF; DNA: TGTGCCAGCAGTGAGGTGACAGGGGTCGAGCAGTACTTC; D: TRBD1; V: TRBV27; J: TRBJ2-7; size: .
CDR3: CASSPLGGTDNEQFF; DNA: TGTGCCAGCAGTCCGTTGGGAGGGACCGACAATGAGCAGTTCTTC; D: TRBD2; V: TRBV28; J: TRBJ2-1; size: .
CDR3: CASSLEQNYSPLHF; DNA: TGCGCCAGCAGCCTGGAGCAGAACTATTCACCCCTCCACTTT; D: .; V: TRBV4-1; J: TRBJ1-6; size: .
CDR3: CASSVSSSGTDTQYF; DNA: TGTGCCAGCAGCGTATCATCTAGCGGAACAGATACGCAGTATTTT; D: TRBD2; V: TRBV9; J: TRBJ2-3; size: few
CDR3: CASSLWLKTSPLPSEQYF; DNA: TGTGCCAGCAGTTTATGGTTAAAAACATCGCCCCTCCCCAGCGAGCAGTACTTC; D: .; V: TRBV28; J: TRBJ2-7; size: .
CDR3: CASSSWTSGSATDTQYF; DNA: TGTGCCAGCAGCTCTTGGACTAGCGGGAGCGCAACAGATACGCAGTATTTT; D: TRBD2; V: TRBV2; J: TRBJ2-3; size: few
CDR3: CASSSHTTGLADIQYF; DNA: TGTGCCAGCAGTTCCCACACCACAGGTTTGGCGGACATTCAGTACTTC; D: .; V: TRBV28; J: TRBJ2-4; size: .
CDR3: CASSESGGTERLGQFF; DNA: TGCGCCAGCAGTGAGTCGGGAGGGACCGAACGATTGGGGCAGTTCTTC; D: TRBD2; V: TRBV10-1; J: TRBJ2-1; size: .
CDR3: CSGGLVSYNEQFF; DNA: TGCAGCGGAGGACTAGTCTCCTACAATGAGCAGTTCTTC; D: TRBD2; V: TRBV29-1; J: TRBJ2-1; size: large
CDR3: CASSSGTGNQPQHF; DNA: TGTGCCAGTAGTAGCGGGACAGGGAATCAGCCCCAGCATTTT; D: TRBD1; V: TRBV19; J: TRBJ1-5; size: few
CDR3: CASSLGAGRANQPQHF; DNA: TGTGCCAGCAGTTTAGGGGCAGGGCGAGCCAATCAGCCCCAGCATTTT; D: .; V: TRBV28; J: TRBJ1-5; size: .
CDR3: CASSLGTSSYNEQFF; DNA: TGTGCCAGCAGTTTAGGGACTAGCTCCTACAATGAGCAGTTCTTC; D: TRBD2; V: TRBV27; J: TRBJ2-1; size: medium-sized
CDR3: CASSPLGREGRSGELFF; DNA: TGTGCCAGCAGCCCCCTTGGGCGGGAGGGCCGGTCCGGGGAGCTGTTTTTT; D: TRBD2; V: TRBV11-2; J: TRBJ2-2; size: .
CDR3: CASSSSGRPVDEQFF; DNA: TGTGCCAGCAGCTCAAGCGGGAGGCCGGTAGATGAGCAGTTCTTC; D: TRBD2; V: TRBV7-9; J: TRBJ2-1; size: .
CDR3: CASSLGSGVAYEQYF; DNA: TGTGCCAGCAGTTTAGGGTCGGGGGTAGCCTACGAGCAGTACTTC; D: .; V: TRBV27; J: TRBJ2-7; size: few
CDR3: CASSLPRRGSRPGELFF; DNA: TGTGCCAGCAGCTTACCTCGTCGTGGGAGTAGGCCCGGGGAGCTGTTTTTT; D: .; V: TRBV7-6; J: TRBJ2-2; size: .